These T cell receptor beta chains were read from a single sample in a study of OX40 agonist ivuxolimab in advanced cancers. TCRdb's copy holds only in-frame clones and misses some; the assay was immunoSEQ multiplex PCR. Of roughly 80,000 clones in the sample, roughly 84% were seen once. The sequencing here drew on CD4+ or CD8+ T cells sorted from blood, taken in a trial of the OX40 agonist ivuxolimab. The receptor source for this set is an adult with an advanced solid tumor such as melanoma, head and neck, liver or kidney cancer. The CDR3 runs from the conserved cysteine through the conserved F or W. Fields, in order: clone size, J gene, D gene, V gene, CDR3 protein, CDR3 DNA. D genes are given only for firm matches. Clone sizes are given selectively: once, few, many, or a class where the clone is expanded.

NA	TRBJ2-5	NA	TRBV5-4	CASSLVGESETQYF	TGTGCCAGCAGCTTGGTGGGGGAGAGCGAGACCCAGTACTTC
NA	TRBJ1-2	NA	TRBV7-8	CASSLARESGYTF	TGTGCCAGCAGCTTAGCGAGGGAGTCTGGCTACACCTTC
NA	TRBJ2-1	NA	TRBV11-1	CASSLPQGSGNNEQFF	TGTGCCAGCAGCCTACCTCAGGGTAGCGGAAACAATGAGCAGTTCTTC
NA	TRBJ1-4	TRBD1	TRBV27	CASRDDGTGYEKLFF	TGTGCCAGCCGGGATGACGGGACAGGTTATGAAAAACTGTTTTTT
NA	TRBJ2-7	NA	TRBV18	CASSPLGAATEQYF	TGTGCCAGCTCACCACTTGGAGCAGCTACGGAGCAGTACTTC
NA	TRBJ2-7	NA	TRBV7-6	CASSPGGRQGADEQYF	TGTGCCAGCAGCCCGGGAGGGAGACAGGGAGCCGACGAGCAGTACTTC
NA	TRBJ1-2	NA	TRBV19	CASRETPGEGYTF	TGTGCCAGTAGGGAAACTCCGGGGGAAGGCTACACCTTC
NA	TRBJ2-1	NA	TRBV10-3	CAISLGGSYNEQFF	TGTGCCATCAGCCTAGGGGGTTCCTACAATGAGCAGTTCTTC
NA	TRBJ1-6	TRBD1	TRBV18	CASSPFQDRGDSPLHF	TGTGCCAGCTCACCATTCCAGGACAGGGGCGATTCACCCCTCCACTTT
NA	TRBJ2-1	TRBD2	TRBV9	CASNTGGSRYNEQFF	TGTGCCAGCAATACTGGCGGGAGTCGGTACAATGAGCAGTTCTTC
NA	TRBJ1-1	NA	TRBV19	CATAVQGRGTEAFF	TGTGCCACCGCAGTTCAGGGTCGTGGAACTGAAGCTTTCTTT
NA	TRBJ1-2	NA	TRBV5-1	CASSLVAGAGGYTF	TGCGCCAGCAGCTTGGTAGCGGGGGCAGGAGGCTACACCTTC
NA	TRBJ1-3	NA	TRBV28	CASSSTPGDGNTIYF	TGTGCCAGCAGCTCTACCCCCGGGGATGGAAACACCATATATTTT
few	TRBJ2-5	NA	TRBV4-1	CASSPWDGRQETQYF	TGCGCCAGCAGTCCCTGGGACGGGAGACAAGAGACCCAGTACTTC
NA	TRBJ2-7	NA	TRBV27	CASSLRGRGYEQYF	TGTGCCAGCAGTTTGCGGGGGAGGGGGTACGAGCAGTACTTC
NA	TRBJ2-5	TRBD1	TRBV28	CASTRTGGETQYF	TGTGCCAGCACCCGGACAGGGGGAGAGACCCAGTACTTC
NA	TRBJ2-2	NA	TRBV6-5	CASSYGRGGTGELFF	TGTGCCAGCAGTTATGGCAGGGGCGGCACCGGGGAGCTGTTTTTT
NA	TRBJ2-5	NA	TRBV5-4	CASSLAEASYQETQYF	TGTGCCAGCAGCTTGGCCGAGGCGAGCTACCAAGAGACCCAGTACTTC
NA	TRBJ2-1	TRBD1	TRBV7-7	CASSLLGDRGLLEEQFF	TGTGCCAGCAGCTTACTTGGGGACAGGGGGCTATTAGAGGAGCAGTTCTTC
NA	TRBJ2-1	TRBD1	TRBV6-5	CASSYLTGGGYNEQFF	TGTGCCAGCAGTTACCTTACAGGGGGCGGCTACAATGAGCAGTTCTTC
NA	TRBJ2-3	NA	TRBV5-1	CASSFGGASTDTQYF	TGCGCCAGCAGCTTTGGCGGGGCAAGCACAGATACGCAGTATTTT
NA	TRBJ1-4	TRBD1	TRBV11-2	CASSLDRGNEKLFF	TGTGCCAGCAGCCTGGACAGGGGAAATGAAAAACTGTTTTTT
NA	TRBJ2-5	NA	TRBV6-5	CASSYSELRETQYF	TGTGCCAGCAGTTACTCGGAACTGCGAGAGACCCAGTACTTC
NA	TRBJ2-7	TRBD1	TRBV11-2	CASSPRQGLYYEQYF	TGTGCCAGCAGCCCAAGACAGGGTCTTTACTACGAGCAGTACTTC
NA	TRBJ1-3	NA	TRBV19	CASSYRSSGNTIYF	TGTGCCAGTAGTTACAGGTCGTCCGGAAACACCATATATTTT
NA	TRBJ2-1	NA	TRBV2	CASARQGPYNEQFF	TGTGCCAGCGCTCGGCAGGGGCCCTACAATGAGCAGTTCTTC
once	TRBJ2-5	NA	TRBV29-1	CSVVGGVRETQYF	TGCAGCGTTGTGGGGGGCGTTCGAGAGACCCAGTACTTC
NA	TRBJ2-2	NA	TRBV28	CASKRTGELFF	TGTGCCAGCAAGCGGACCGGGGAGCTGTTTTTT
NA	TRBJ2-1	NA	TRBV5-1	CASSLEADHSYNEQFF	TGCGCCAGCAGCTTGGAAGCGGATCACTCCTACAATGAGCAGTTCTTC